This note documents a single TCR beta chain sequence. Its target antigen remains unknown. Base-call qualities are not available, and no considerably larger clone is one nucleotide away. These data are taken from a study of CD8+CD57+ T cells in acquired aplastic anemia listed by TCRdb under 2018. Describing the broader study: Extracted DNA from sorted CD4+ and CD8+ cells averaged approximately 3 ug, ranging from about 0.18 to 27.4 ug. CD8+CD57+ expansion was defined as a frequency above the mean frequency observed in healthy subjects.

Genomic DNA was used as template for profiling of TCR beta VDJ combinations and CDR3 sequences. TCR repertoire sequencing was run on an Illumina HiSeq 2000. In the original analysis: TRBV/TRBJ rearrangement plots, CDR3 size and DJ length profiles, and Simpson's diversity index were used to evaluate the repertoires. Whichever DNA sequence was most abundant in the deep sequencing data was defined as the immunodominant clone. CDR3 amino acid sequences were screened for sharing across subjects and compared with published repertoires and the VDJdb database. The public reads were reprocessed in TCRdb via fastp at Q25 and MiXCR, keeping in-frame beta chains. Every CDR3 protein is listed once, alongside the most common genes and DNA of its rows. In this record, the V and J calls reflect TCRdb's handling and not the investigators' own analysis. In this sample the table shows some 120,000 distinct CDR3 sequences, over 30% of which occur a single time. The ten largest account for about 2.4% of the sample.

The patients picked for sequencing were ones in whom flow cytometry had shown an expansion of CD8+CD57+ cells. All patients had severe acquired aplastic anemia diagnosed by International Study of Aplastic Anemia and Agranulocytosis and Camitta criteria. At the time blood was sampled, none of the patients had received any therapy. TCR repertoires of sorted CD4+ and CD8+ blood T cells from severe aplastic anemia patients and healthy subjects were deep-sequenced in the study. Patients were enrolled under clinicaltrials.gov protocols 00001620, 01623167, 00001397, 00071045, 00081523 and 00961064 in the USA. Ficoll-Paque density gradient centrifugation was used to isolate peripheral blood mononuclear cells. Before DNA extraction, CD4+ and CD8+ T cells were sorted by FACS or by magnetic beads. For CDR1 and CDR2, the germline V gene lists SQVTM and ANQGSEA. After removal of 7 bases from V and 2 bases from J, the junction retains 3 bases not matched to a gene. Measured from the cysteine to the phenylalanine, the CDR3 is 12 residues long. The kept DNA is CDR3 alone, 36 bases in frame from the first base.

Points the paper makes about the study in general: Although twenty-nine CD8+ CDR3 sequences were shared by patients and controls, these sequences appeared highly expressed in patients and within the immunodominant clones of patients. CD8+ Simpson's diversity did not differ significantly between patients and healthy controls (P=0.060).

The receptor's source is a human donor with aplastic anemia. The sequenced sample consisted of sorted CD4+, CD8+, or CD8+CD57+ T cells (not recorded which) from PBMCs. The chain employs TRBV29-1 and TRBJ1-2; TRBD1 matches 8 bases in the middle. The CDR3 has the sequence CSGGQGNYGYTF. In nucleotide form, the sequence is TGCAGCGGTGGACAGGGAAACTATGGCTACACCTTC. Reference TRBV29-1 and TRBJ1-2 genes cover what lies past the CDR3, so the full variable domain is SAVISQKPSRDICQRGTSLTIQCQVDSQVTMMFWYRQQPGQSLTLIATANQGSEATYESGFVIDKFPISRPNLTFSTLTVSNMSPEDSSIYLCSGGQGNYGYTFGSGTRLTVV.